This TCR beta chain was sequenced for a study of T cell repertoires in cytomegalovirus infection (dated by TCRdb to between 2017 and 2020). Notes on the research overall: Recently identified HLA-C-restricted CMV epitopes, whose presentation resists viral immunomodulation, were targeted by peptide stimulations together with well-studied HLA-B-restricted epitopes. Because public TCR beta signatures pointed to carriage of CMV infection together with the matching HLA type, the HLA type of each donor mattered for the analysis. The research as a whole found: The ex vivo response was dominated by HLA-C-restricted CMV-specific TCR beta clonotypes, and the single most frequent clonotype in two of eight donors was supplied by these HLA-C-restricted clonotypes. Cumulative frequency of public TCR beta family members discriminated carriers of CMV infection plus the relevant HLA type in this cohort and an independent approximately 340-donor cohort.

About this clonotype itself: The antigen this receptor binds is unknown. Base-call qualities are not available, and no considerably larger clone is one nucleotide away.

Read against the paper, the sample's treatment or condition label means: in vitro stimulation with specific CMV peptide epitopes to enrich CMV-specific T cells. TCRdb names Illumina HiSeq 1500 as the instrument used. In-frame beta chains were kept once TCRdb had trimmed the public reads at Q25 with fastp and called clones with MiXCR. Entries that share a CDR3 protein sequence are merged under the most common genes and DNA. In this sample the table shows fewer than 350,000 distinct CDR3 sequences, 25% to 35% of which occur a single time. Of the sample, around 19% is held by the ten largest clones. This clonotype originated in a human donor in good health (CMV status not recorded). Some clones in this sample may be carry-over from other donors' samples. The sample consisted of cultured PBMCs, taken from culture after CMV antigen stimulation.

This receptor carries the CDR3 CAWSVPGSSTDTQYF. The sequenced DNA: TGTGCCTGGAGTGTACCCGGGTCTAGCACAGATACGCAGTATTTT. The chain employs TRBV30 and TRBJ2-3; the D gene cannot be resolved reliably. CDR1 and CDR2 (GTSNPN, SVGIG) derive from the germline V gene (reference sequence). V lost 0 bases and J lost 0 bases; the stretch between them is 10 bases long. Measured from the cysteine to the phenylalanine, the CDR3 is 15 residues long. The read is trimmed to its CDR3 DNA, 45 bases read in frame from base 1.